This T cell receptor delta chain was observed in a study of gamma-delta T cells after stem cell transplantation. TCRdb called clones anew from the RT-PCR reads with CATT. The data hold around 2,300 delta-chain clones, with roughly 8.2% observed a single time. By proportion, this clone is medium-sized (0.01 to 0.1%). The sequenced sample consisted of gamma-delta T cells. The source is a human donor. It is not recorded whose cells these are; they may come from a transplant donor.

CDR3 bases: TGTGCCTGTGACACCCTCTGGGGAGAAGCTTTGACAGCACAACTCTTCTTT. It specifies CACDTLWGEALTAQLFF. The chain couples TRDV2 to TRDJ2; D perhaps matches TRDD3 (6 bases). This CDR3 is built from 17 residues. V was trimmed by 0 bases and J by 0 bases, leaving 13 bases between them. CDR1 and CDR2 from the germline V gene are GEAIGNYY and EKD.